This T cell receptor beta chain emerged from a study of vaccination effects on CD4 cells after COVID-19. Study details: Before sequencing took place, the ViraFEST assay used viral peptide pools to expand antigen-specific CD4+ T cells. PBMC were cultured at some 2.1 million per well with 10 IU/ml IL-2 and approximately 10 ug/ml peptides.

The CDR3 totals 15 residues. Unmatched junction bases numbered 9, after V lost 6 bases and J lost 5 bases. The germline gives CDR1 SGHRS, CDR2 YFSETQ. Libraries were prepared by immunoSEQ multiplex PCR; TCRdb keeps only in-frame clonotypes and omits some of them. The repertoire holds about 73,000 clones, with roughly 73% as singletons. Following culture for more than 9 days, CD4+ T cells were isolated. The vaccine given was either BNT162b2 or mRNA-1273, in two doses. Vaccine recipients, nucleocapsid antibody negative, had no prior SARS-CoV-2 infection. In regard to this clone: As yet, its antigen is unknown.

Study observations and caveats: After vaccination, at late timepoints, clones induced by infection and by vaccine contracted markedly.

This chain joins TRBV5-1 and TRBJ2-1; 9 nucleotides align to TRBD1. This receptor was identified in a human donor who received a COVID-19 vaccine. The sample in question was CD4+ T cells from PBMCs cultured without peptide, obtained after COVID-19 vaccination. The chain's CDR3 is CASTLGTGPNNEQFF. Written as DNA, the CDR3 is TGCGCCAGCACCCTCGGGACAGGGCCGAACAATGAGCAGTTCTTC.